This T cell receptor (beta chain) was profiled in a study of shared clonotypes between healthy human individuals. Findings of the study overall: The study generally estimated greater richness for naive than memory subsets.

Comments on this clone: Its antigen is not identified.

Assay used: immunoSEQ multiplex PCR; TCRdb lists only in-frame clones, some missing. The data show 950,000 to 1,300,000 clones, with around 76% seen just once and roughly 1.4% held by the top ten. Sequencing was performed on memory CD4+ T cells sorted from blood. Specified subset: CD45RA-negative fraction. The sequence derives from a man aged 18 to 29 in good health.

CDR3 sequence reads: CASSVGRPPDTQYF. The CDR3 nucleotides read TGTGCCAGCAGTGTGGGACGCCCGCCAGATACGCAGTATTTT. The chain has TRBV2 and TRBJ2-3; the D gene could be TRBD1 or TRBD2 (5 bases each). CDR3 length equals 14 residues. With 4 bases removed from V and 4 bases from J, the gap between germline ends came to 12 bases. Germline CDR1 SNHLY, CDR2 FYNNEI.